This entry lists 29 T cell receptor beta chains sequenced from one sample in a study of regulatory T cells in long-lasting Graves disease (dated by TCRdb to the early 2020s). The library was made by multiplex PCR. The instrument given in TCRdb is Illumina HiSeq 4000. CDR3 regions were amplified by Arm-PCR with iRepertoire HTBI primers to construct TCR beta libraries. The raw public reads went through TCRdb reprocessing: fastp at Q25, MiXCR clone calling, in-frame beta chains kept. Each entry is one CDR3 protein sequence, shown with its most common DNA and genes. Recorded for this sample are 500,000 to 700,000 distinct CDR3 sequences; 25% to 35% of them occurred a single time. The ten largest clones take up about 42% of the sample. What the time point label conveys for this sample: persistent/refractory GD, antithyroid drugs over 5 years with positive TRAb. RNA was extracted from PBMCs in TRIzol for both TCR sequencing and RNA sequencing.

The source was peripheral blood mononuclear cells (PBMCs), collected when the disease was refractory, from a patient treated with antithyroid drugs. Receptor source: a female donor with Graves disease.

This chain uses TRBV7-3 with TRBJ2-2; 10 positions match TRBD2. Germline values: CDR1 SGHTA, CDR2 FQGTGA. Trimming took 4 bases from V and 4 from J; bases not matched to a gene: 3. The CDR3 is 15 amino acids. The CDR3 sequence: CASSSLAGVTGELFF. The CDR3, as DNA: TGTGCCAGCAGCTCGCTAGCGGGAGTCACCGGGGAGCTGTTTTTT.

The chain employs TRBV13 and TRBJ2-7, with 8 positions matching TRBD1. The J segment lost 4 bases and the V segment lost 3 bases, leaving 11 bases of the junction unmatched. The CDR3 contains 16 residues. Germline V gene sequence: CDR1 PRHDT, CDR2 FYEKMQ (reference sequence). The CDR3 loop reads CASSFLDRGMDYEQYF. The CDR3 DNA follows: TGTGCCAGCAGCTTCCTAGACAGGGGTATGGATTACGAGCAGTACTTC.

The J gene is TRBJ1-2, the V gene TRBV5-4; D gene uncertain. Germline V lookup: CDR1 SGHNT, CDR2 YYREEE (reference sequence). CDR3 length: 13 amino acids. V lost 4 bases, J lost 3 bases, and 10 bases lay in between. The chain's CDR3 is CASSQQVDYGYTF. The DNA of the CDR3 is TGTGCCAGCAGCCAACAAGTGGACTATGGCTACACCTTC. Drawing the rest from reference TRBV5-4 and TRBJ1-2, the complete variable domain is ETGVTQSPTHLIKTRGQQVTLRCSSQSGHNTVSWYQQALGQGPQFIFQYYREEENGRGNFPPRFSGLQFPNYSSELNVNALELDDSALYLCASSQQVDYGYTFGSGTRLTVV.

This clonotype came up a few times. The V gene is TRBV6-1, the J gene TRBJ2-5, with TRBD1 as a possible D gene (8 bases). V was pared by 0 bases and J by 5 bases, with 22 bases between. CDR3 length: 18 residues. From germline, CDR1 is MNHNS and CDR2 SASEGT. The CDR3 region has the DNA TGTGCCAGCAGTGAAGCGCGACAGGGGAGGGTCACACGGGAGACCCAGTACTTC. It yields the protein CASSEARQGRVTRETQYF.

This clonotype was found many times. This rearrangement joins TRBV28 to TRBJ1-2; no reliable D call. V dropped 2 bases and J dropped 4 bases, with 14 bases sitting between them. The CDR3 has 15 residues. CDR1 and CDR2 (germline): MDHEN, SYDVKM. CDR3 amino acids: CASSLAPIGSYGYTF. The CDR3, as DNA: TGTGCCAGCAGTTTAGCCCCCATTGGAAGCTATGGCTACACCTTC.

The rearrangement joins TRBV19 to TRBJ1-1, with 11 bases matching TRBD1. CDR1 is LNHDA and CDR2 is SQIVND in the germline V gene (reference sequence). The V segment lost 6 bases and the J segment 1 base; nucleotides outside the gene matches: 7. The CDR3 length is 16 residues. The CDR3 reads CASSAGTGGPNTEAFF. CDR3 nucleotides: TGTGCCAGTAGCGCCGGGACAGGGGGACCGAACACTGAAGCTTTCTTT.

This clonotype appeared a few times. The rearrangement links TRBV6-2 or TRBV6-3 to TRBJ1-5; a weak D match, TRBD1 (6 bases). The CDR3 extends over 13 amino acids. The V and J ends lost 0 bases and 9 bases respectively, with 9 bases between them. The germline V gene has CDR1 MNHEY and CDR2 SVGEGT. As DNA, the CDR3 is TGTGCCAGCAGTTACTCGTCAGGGGCGCCCCAGCATTTT. This codes for CASSYSSGAPQHF.

This rearrangement joins TRBV7-2 to TRBJ1-2, with TRBD1 as a possible D gene (6 bases). Trimming pared 1 base from V and 4 bases from J, leaving 13 bases between. Germline V CDR1 and CDR2: SGHTA, FQGNSA. CDR3 length equals 15 residues. In DNA form, the CDR3 reads TGTGCCAGCAGCTTAGGGGGGCCAGGGTCCTATGGCTACACCTTC. It specifies CASSLGGPGSYGYTF.

This clonotype was seen more than once but under ten times. The gene calls are TRBV24-1 and TRBJ2-2; no reliable D call. CDR1 KGHDR and CDR2 SFDVKD come from the germline V gene. There are 12 residues in the CDR3. V dropped 5 bases and J dropped 3 bases, with 3 bases sitting between them. The CDR3 protein is CATSADTGELFF. DNA for the CDR3: TGTGCCACCAGTGCGGACACCGGGGAGCTGTTTTTT.

The chain recombines TRBV5-1 with TRBJ1-1; 8 bases fit TRBD1. The trim removed 0 bases at V and 4 bases at J, leaving 2 bases unmatched. There are 14 residues in the CDR3. Looked up from germline, CDR1 is SGHRS and CDR2 is YFSETQ. The CDR3 DNA is TGCGCCAGCAGCTTGGTTCAGGGGGCCACTGAAGCTTTCTTT. Translating gives CASSLVQGATEAFF.

In its sample, this clonotype was seen many times. The chain couples TRBV20-1 to TRBJ2-7; D gene uncertain. Germline CDR1 and CDR2: DFQATT and SNEGSKA (reference sequence). The CDR3 spans 12 residues. Trimming pared 3 bases from V and 1 base from J, leaving 7 bases between. The CDR3 spells CSAREGSYEQYF. In nucleotides, the CDR3 is TGCAGTGCTAGGGAAGGGTCCTACGAGCAGTACTTC.

CDR3 nucleotide sequence: TGTGCCAGCAGTTACTCCGGGACGGGGGTTTTCGACGAGCAGTACTTC. Amino acids: CASSYSGTGVFDEQYF. V gene TRBV6-5 combines with J gene TRBJ2-7; tentatively, D is TRBD2 (6 bases). The V gene lost 0 bases and the J gene lost 5 bases, with 17 bases spanning the gap. The CDR3 sequence is 16 residues long. Per germline, CDR1 MNHEY and CDR2 SVGAGI.

The chain uses TRBV10-3 and TRBJ2-7, with 10 bases lining up with TRBD1. The CDR3 sequence is 13 residues long. Germline V lookup: CDR1 ENHRY, CDR2 SYGVKD. The V and J ends lost 5 bases and 3 bases, in that order; junction bases with no gene match: 1. This CDR3 is CAISRTGGYEQYF. DNA of the CDR3: TGTGCCATCAGTAGGACAGGGGGCTACGAGCAGTACTTC.

Only a few counts were recorded for this clonotype. This sequence joins TRBV5-1 and TRBJ2-7; 8 bases map to TRBD1. CDR1 is SGHRS, CDR2 YFSETQ, per germline. V was pared by 0 bases and J by 3 bases, with 5 bases of the junction left unmatched. The CDR3 covers 15 residues. The CDR3 DNA sequence: TGCGCCAGCAGCTTGGATGGGACAGGTTTCTACGAGCAGTACTTC. This translates into CASSLDGTGFYEQYF.

CDR3 sequence: CASSRTPSEQYF. For the CDR3, the DNA is TGTGCCAGCAGCCGCACCCCCTCCGAGCAGTACTTC. The chain links TRBV7-9 to TRBJ2-7; the D is unclear. V was clipped by 5 bases and J by 6 bases, with 11 bases between them. The CDR3 sequence is 12 residues long. Germline V gene sequence: CDR1 SEHNR, CDR2 FQNEAQ (reference sequence).

The chain has TRBV4-1 and TRBJ1-2; 7 bases map to TRBD1. Trimming removed 2 bases from V and 4 bases from J; junction bases left unmatched: 13. The CDR3 contains 17 residues. The germline V gene encodes CDR1 MGHRA and CDR2 YSYEKL. The CDR3 coding sequence is TGCGCCAGCAGCCAATCCGGGACAGACCCGGAAGTCTATGGCTACACCTTC. Protein sequence: CASSQSGTDPEVYGYTF.

The chain combines TRBV18 with TRBJ2-5; 9 bases are shared with TRBD1. The CDR3 is made up of 17 amino acids. The V segment lost 4 bases and the J segment 2 bases; nucleotides outside the gene matches: 11. From germline, CDR1 is KGHSH and CDR2 LQKENI. CDR3 sequence reads: CASSLEFGTGKQETQYF. Written as DNA, the CDR3 is TGTGCCAGCTCACTAGAGTTTGGGACAGGGAAGCAAGAGACCCAGTACTTC.

About this clonotype itself: This likely reflects a read error, since a far larger clone is one base away. This rearrangement joins TRBV7-2 to TRBJ2-6; unclear D gene. Deletions cut 1 base from V and 0 bases from J, with 4 bases between. In germline, CDR1 is SGHTA, CDR2 FQGNSA. The CDR3 covers 15 residues. DNA of the CDR3: TGTGCCAGCAGCTTAGGGACCTCTGGGGCCAACGTCCTGACTTTC. This encodes CASSLGTSGANVLTF.

This clonotype turned up a few times. DNA of the CDR3: TGTGCCAGCAGTTTAAGGGGGACTGACTGGTCCTCCTACGAGCAGTACTTC. Its translation: CASSLRGTDWSSYEQYF. The chain couples TRBV27 to TRBJ2-7; tentatively, D is TRBD1 or TRBD2 (6 bases each). The germline V gene encodes CDR1 MNHEY and CDR2 SMNVEV (reference sequence). V was shortened by 2 bases and J by 0 bases, with 17 bases between the two germline ends. This CDR3 spans 17 amino acids.

CDR3 coding DNA: TGTGCCAGCAGGCGGACGGTTAGCAATCAGCCCCAGCATTTT. Residues: CASRRTVSNQPQHF. This chain links TRBV2 with TRBJ1-5, with D unclear. CDR1 is SNHLY, CDR2 FYNNEI, per germline. The CDR3 contains 14 residues. V was trimmed by 6 bases and J by 0 bases, leaving 9 bases between them.

The chain carries TRBV5-4 and TRBJ2-7; 9 bases map to TRBD2. The CDR3 sequence is 14 residues long. V shed 1 base and J 12 bases; nucleotides not matched to a gene: 11. Germline lookup yields CDR1 SGHNT and CDR2 YYREEE (reference sequence). In nucleotides, the CDR3 is TGTGCCAGCAGCTTGATTGAGACTAGCGGTCATGCGTACTTC. Translated, it gives CASSLIETSGHAYF.

The chain carries TRBV11-2 and TRBJ1-1; D uncertain. CDR1 is SGHAT, CDR2 FQNNGV, per germline. V was shortened by 1 base and J by 3 bases, with 12 bases between the two germline ends. The CDR3 extends over 15 amino acids. CDR3 nucleotides: TGTGCCAGCAGCTTAGCTCTGGGTAGGGACACTGAAGCTTTCTTT. Translated, it gives CASSLALGRDTEAFF.

The CDR3 DNA follows: TGCAGCGTTGAAGAGGACAGGGGGCGCTACGAGCAGTACTTC. Its protein is CSVEEDRGRYEQYF. This rearrangement joins TRBV29-1 to TRBJ2-7; 11 bases are shared with TRBD1. The germline CDR1 and CDR2 sequences are SQVTM and ANQGSEA. CDR3 length equals 14 residues. Trimming at V came to 0 bases and at J to 3 bases, leaving 1 base not matched to a gene.

This clonotype was found once. The chain employs TRBV19 and TRBJ1-1, with a weak D call TRBD1 (6 bases). The V gene lost 3 bases and the J gene lost 1 base, with 21 bases spanning the gap. Germline CDR1 LNHDA, CDR2 SQIVND (reference sequence). The CDR3 runs to 18 residues. The CDR3 loop reads CASSIRGSGGGRNTEAFF. DNA of the CDR3: TGTGCCAGTAGTATTCGGGGAAGTGGAGGGGGGCGGAACACTGAAGCTTTCTTT.

The sample holds many counts of this clonotype. The rearrangement joins TRBV6-1 to TRBJ2-7, with unresolved D. Germline loops: CDR1 MNHNS, CDR2 SASEGT. The CDR3 contains 10 residues. The germline V and J ends were trimmed by 9 bases and 3 bases, with 6 bases remaining between them. The CDR3, as DNA: TGTGCCAGTCGCCGCTACGAGCAGTACTTC. Translated: CASRRYEQYF.

This clonotype has a count of ten or more. The chain carries TRBV2 and TRBJ1-4, with 10 bases matching TRBD1. This CDR3 is built from 15 residues. Germline CDR1 and CDR2: SNHLY and FYNNEI. V lost 6 bases and J lost 8; bases outside the gene matches: 9. The CDR3 loop reads CASRQPGTGDEKLFF. The CDR3 bases are TGTGCCAGCAGACAACCCGGGACAGGGGACGAAAAACTGTTTTTT. The variable domain in full, completed from reference TRBV2 and TRBJ1-4, reads EPEVTQTPSHQVTQMGQEVILRCVPISNHLYFYWYRQILGQKVEFLVSFYNNEISEKSEIFDDQFSVERPDGSNFTLKIRSTKLEDSAMYFCASRQPGTGDEKLFFGSGTQLSVL.

This clonotype appeared many times. At one end, the junction sequence differs from germline, possibly due to a read error. The chain combines TRBV7-7 with TRBJ1-1; D uncertain. The CDR3 extends over 14 amino acids. Germline lookup yields CDR1 SSHAT and CDR2 FNYEAQ (reference sequence). The DNA for the CDR3 is TGTGCTAGCAGCCCCGCAGAAGCCGTCACTGAAGCTTTCTTT. As protein: CASSPAEAVTEAFF.

This sequence joins TRBV12-3 or TRBV12-4 and TRBJ2-3, with 9 bases lining up with TRBD1. The V segment lost 3 bases and the J segment 1 base; nucleotides outside the gene matches: 2. The CDR3 spans 15 residues. CDR3 DNA sequence: TGTGCCAGCAGTTTTCGGACAGGGGGCACAGATACGCAGTATTTT. Amino acids: CASSFRTGGTDTQYF.

This clonotype was counted a few times. The genes are TRBV3-1 and TRBJ2-5; TRBD2 aligns across 8 bases. J lost 1 base, V lost 0 bases, and 4 bases had no gene match. CDR1 and CDR2 from the germline V gene are LGHDT and YNNKEL (reference sequence). The CDR3 is made up of 16 amino acids. CDR3 region: CASSQDTSGPQETQYF. The CDR3 bases are TGTGCCAGCAGCCAAGACACTAGCGGACCCCAAGAGACCCAGTACTTC.